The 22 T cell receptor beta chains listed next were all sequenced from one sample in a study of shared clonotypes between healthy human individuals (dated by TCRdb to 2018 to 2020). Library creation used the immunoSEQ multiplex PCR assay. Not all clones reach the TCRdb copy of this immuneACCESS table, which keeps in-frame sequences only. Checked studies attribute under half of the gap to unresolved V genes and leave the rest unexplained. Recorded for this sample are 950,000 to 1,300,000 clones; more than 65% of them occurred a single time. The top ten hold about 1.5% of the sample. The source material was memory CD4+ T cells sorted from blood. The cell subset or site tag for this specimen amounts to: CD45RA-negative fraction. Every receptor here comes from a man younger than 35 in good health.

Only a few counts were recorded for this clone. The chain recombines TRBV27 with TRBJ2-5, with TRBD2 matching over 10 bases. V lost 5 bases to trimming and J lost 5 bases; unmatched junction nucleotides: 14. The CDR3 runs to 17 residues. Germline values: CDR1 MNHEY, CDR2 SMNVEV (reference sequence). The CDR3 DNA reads TGTGCCAGCAGTCCTATACCTAAGCGGGGGGGTGTGGAGACCCAGTACTTC. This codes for CASSPIPKRGGVETQYF.

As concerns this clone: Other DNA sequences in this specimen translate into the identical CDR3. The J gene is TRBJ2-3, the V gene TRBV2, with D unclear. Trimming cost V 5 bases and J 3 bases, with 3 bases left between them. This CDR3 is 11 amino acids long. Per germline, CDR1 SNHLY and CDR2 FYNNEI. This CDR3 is CASSLTDTQYF. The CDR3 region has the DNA TGTGCCAGCAGTTTGACAGATACGCAGTATTTT.

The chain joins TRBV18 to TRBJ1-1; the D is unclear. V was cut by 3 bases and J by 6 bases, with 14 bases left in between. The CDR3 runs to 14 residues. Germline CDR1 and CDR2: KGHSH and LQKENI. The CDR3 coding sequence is TGTGCCAGCTCACCTCCCACCGGGCAGTCTGAAGCTTTCTTT. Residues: CASSPPTGQSEAFF.

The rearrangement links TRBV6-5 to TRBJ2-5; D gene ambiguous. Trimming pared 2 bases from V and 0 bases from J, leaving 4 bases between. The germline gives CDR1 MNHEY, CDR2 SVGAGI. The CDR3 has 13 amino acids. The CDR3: CASSYQDQETQYF. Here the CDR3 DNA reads TGTGCCAGCAGTTACCAGGACCAAGAGACCCAGTACTTC.

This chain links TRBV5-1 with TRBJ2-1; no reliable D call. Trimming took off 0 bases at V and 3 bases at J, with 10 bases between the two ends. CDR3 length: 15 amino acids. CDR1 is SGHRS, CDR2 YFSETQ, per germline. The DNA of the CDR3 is TGCGCCAGCAGCTTGGGACGGAGTGACTACAATGAGCAGTTCTTC. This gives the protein CASSLGRSDYNEQFF.

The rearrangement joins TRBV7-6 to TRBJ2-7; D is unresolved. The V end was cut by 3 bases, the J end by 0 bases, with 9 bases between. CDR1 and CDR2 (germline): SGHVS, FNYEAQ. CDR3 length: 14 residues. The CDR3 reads CASSFGPSSYEQYF. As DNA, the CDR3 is TGTGCCAGCAGCTTCGGACCGAGCTCCTACGAGCAGTACTTC.

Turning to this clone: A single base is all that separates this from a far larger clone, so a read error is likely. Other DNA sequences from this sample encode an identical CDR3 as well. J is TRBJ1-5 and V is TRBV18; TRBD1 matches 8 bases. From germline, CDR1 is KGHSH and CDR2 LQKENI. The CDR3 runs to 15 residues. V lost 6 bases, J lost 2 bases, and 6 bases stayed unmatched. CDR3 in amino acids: CASSPDRGGNQPQHF. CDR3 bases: TGTGCCAGCTCTCCAGACAGGGGAGGCAATCAGCCCCAGCATTTT.

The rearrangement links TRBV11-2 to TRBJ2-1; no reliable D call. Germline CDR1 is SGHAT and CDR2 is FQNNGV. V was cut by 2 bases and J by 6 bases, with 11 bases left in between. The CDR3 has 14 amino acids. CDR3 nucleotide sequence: TGTGCCAGCAGCTTATCCGGGTCGGGCAATGAGCAGTTCTTC. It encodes CASSLSGSGNEQFF.

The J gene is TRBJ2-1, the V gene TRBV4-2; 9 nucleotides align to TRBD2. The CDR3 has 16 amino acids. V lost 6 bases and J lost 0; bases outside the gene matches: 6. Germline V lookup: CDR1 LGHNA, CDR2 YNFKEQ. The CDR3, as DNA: TGTGCCAGCAGTCGCCTTAGCGGGAGCTCCTACAATGAGCAGTTCTTC. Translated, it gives CASSRLSGSSYNEQFF.

CDR3 protein: CATPGATYEQYF. The CDR3 DNA sequence: TGTGCTACCCCCGGGGCCACCTACGAGCAGTACTTC. The chain combines TRBV12-5 with TRBJ2-7, with D possibly being TRBD1 or TRBD2 (5 bases each). V dropped 10 bases and J dropped 2 bases, with 12 bases sitting between them. The germline gives CDR1 LGHNT, CDR2 FRNRAP. The CDR3 has 12 amino acids.

For the CDR3, the DNA is TGCGCCAGCAGCCAAGAGCGGGACTACAATGAGCAGTTCTTC. It yields the protein CASSQERDYNEQFF. V usage is TRBV4-1 and J usage is TRBJ2-1, with D maybe TRBD2 (6 bases). The CDR3 runs to 14 residues. V lost 0 bases, J lost 3 bases, and 6 bases lay in between. Germline V gene sequence: CDR1 MGHRA, CDR2 YSYEKL.

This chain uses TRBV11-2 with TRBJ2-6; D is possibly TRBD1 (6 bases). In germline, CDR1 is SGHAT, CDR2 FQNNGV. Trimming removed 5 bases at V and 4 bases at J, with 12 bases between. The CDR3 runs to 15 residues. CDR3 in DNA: TGTGCCAGCAGCCAGCAGGGGTCAGGGGCCAACGTCCTGACTTTC. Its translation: CASSQQGSGANVLTF.

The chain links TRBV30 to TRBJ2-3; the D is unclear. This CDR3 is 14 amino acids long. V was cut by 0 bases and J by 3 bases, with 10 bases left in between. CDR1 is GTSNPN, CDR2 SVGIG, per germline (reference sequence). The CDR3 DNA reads TGTGCCTGGAGTGTTTTGGCTTTTACAGATACGCAGTATTTT. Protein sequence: CAWSVLAFTDTQYF.

CDR3 coding DNA: TGTGCCAGCAGTGAAGGCTCTTCCACAGATACGCAGTATTTT. Protein product: CASSEGSSTDTQYF. V usage is TRBV2 and J usage is TRBJ2-3; D not resolved. Trimming removed 1 base from V and 2 bases from J, with 7 bases in between. CDR3 length: 14 residues. The V gene's germline CDR1 is SNHLY and CDR2 FYNNEI.

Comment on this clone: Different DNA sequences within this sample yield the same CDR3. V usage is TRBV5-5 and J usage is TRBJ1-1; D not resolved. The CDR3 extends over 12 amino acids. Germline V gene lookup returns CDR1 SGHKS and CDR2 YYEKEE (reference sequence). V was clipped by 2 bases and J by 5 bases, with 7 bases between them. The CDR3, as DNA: TGTGCCAGCAGCTTATTGGGTACTGAAGCTTTCTTT. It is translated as CASSLLGTEAFF.

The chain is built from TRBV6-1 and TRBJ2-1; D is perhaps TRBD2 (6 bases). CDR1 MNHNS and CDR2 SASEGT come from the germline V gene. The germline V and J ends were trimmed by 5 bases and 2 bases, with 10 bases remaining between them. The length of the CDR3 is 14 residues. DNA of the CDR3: TGTGCCAGCAGTCGACTAGAAACCTACAATGAGCAGTTCTTC. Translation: CASSRLETYNEQFF.

CDR3 nucleotide sequence: TGCGCCAGCAGCTTGTCCGAACTCAGCTCCTATAATTCACCCCTCCACTTT. Translated: CASSLSELSSYNSPLHF. The chain has TRBV5-1 and TRBJ1-6; D gene ambiguous. Trimming took off 1 base at V and 0 bases at J, with 11 bases between the two ends. CDR1 SGHRS and CDR2 YFSETQ come from the germline V gene. The CDR3 spans 17 residues.

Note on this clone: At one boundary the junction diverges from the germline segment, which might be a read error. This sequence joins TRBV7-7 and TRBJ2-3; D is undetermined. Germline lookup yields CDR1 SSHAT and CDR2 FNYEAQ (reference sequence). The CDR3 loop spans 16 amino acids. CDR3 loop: CASSVSPSVFTDTQYF. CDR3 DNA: TGTGCTAGCAGCGTTTCCCCGTCCGTTTTCACAGATACGCAGTATTTT.

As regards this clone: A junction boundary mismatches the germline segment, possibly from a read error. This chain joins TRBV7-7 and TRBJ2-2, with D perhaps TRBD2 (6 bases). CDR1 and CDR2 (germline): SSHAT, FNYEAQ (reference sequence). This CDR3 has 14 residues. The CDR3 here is CASSQMGGTGELFF. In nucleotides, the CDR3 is TGTGCTAGCAGCCAGATGGGAGGCACCGGGGAGCTGTTTTTT.

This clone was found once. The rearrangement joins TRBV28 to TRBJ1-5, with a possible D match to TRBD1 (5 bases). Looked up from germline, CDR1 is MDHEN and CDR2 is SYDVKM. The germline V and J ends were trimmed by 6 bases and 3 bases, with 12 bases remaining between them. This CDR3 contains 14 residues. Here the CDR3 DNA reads TGTGCCAGCAGGAGGACAAGCCTCAATCAGCCCCAGCATTTT. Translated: CASRRTSLNQPQHF.

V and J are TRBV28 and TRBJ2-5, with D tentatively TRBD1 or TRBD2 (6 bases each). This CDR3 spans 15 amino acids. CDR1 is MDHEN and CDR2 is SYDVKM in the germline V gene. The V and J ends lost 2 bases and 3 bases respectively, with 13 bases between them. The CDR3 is CASSLGGAGEETQYF. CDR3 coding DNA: TGTGCCAGCAGTTTAGGAGGGGCAGGGGAAGAGACCCAGTACTTC.

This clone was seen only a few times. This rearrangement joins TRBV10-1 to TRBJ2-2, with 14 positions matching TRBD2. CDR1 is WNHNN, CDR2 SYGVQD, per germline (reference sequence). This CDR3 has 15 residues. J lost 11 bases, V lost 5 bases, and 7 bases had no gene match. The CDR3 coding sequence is TGCGCCAGCAGTCCGGGACTAGCGGGAGCGAGTGAGCTGTTTTTT. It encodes CASSPGLAGASELFF.